Included here is one T cell receptor (beta chain) sequence, with context. This record comes from a study of blood T cell repertoires in COVID-19. Study overall: T cells, B-cell-depleted T cells, or PBMCs supplied cDNA or gDNA.

Original analysis: Cell counts per sample came from amplifying reference gene primers. The assay was immunoSEQ multiplex PCR, and TCRdb's table has in-frame clones only and misses some. V, J and clone size are taken as reported in that table, and D and trimming were inferred from the DNA itself. This sample has some 55,000 clones; approximately 80% occur once, and the top ten carry about 40%. J was trimmed by 10 bases and V by 5 bases; bases with no gene match: 16. This CDR3 spans 17 amino acids. Germline V gene lookup returns CDR1 SGHVS and CDR2 FQNEAQ. Material for sequencing was peripheral blood. The clonotype originates from a man between 65 and 79 years old with active or convalescent COVID-19. The chain has TRBV7-8 and TRBJ2-1; 11 bases align to TRBD2. CDR3 residues: CASSPQRILAGGNEQFF. The CDR3 coding sequence is TGTGCCAGCAGCCCACAGCGGATTTTAGCGGGAGGGAACGAGCAGTTCTTC.